The rows below give T cell receptor beta chains drawn from one sample of a study of T-cell reconstitution after alpha-beta-depleted transplantation in children. TCRdb recomputed calls from the PCR reads with MiXCR, one row per CDR3 protein. Of tens of thousands of distinct CDR3 sequences detected, 40% to 55% appear once; the ten largest clones hold roughly 98%. This sample comprised PBMCs, mostly from graft donor cells, obtained 360 days after TCRalphabeta/CD19-depleted stem cell transplant. The receptor set was obtained from a male patient between 10 and 17 years old who had a stem cell transplant for acute lymphoblastic leukemia, so the T cells may come from the graft donor. The CDR3 runs from the conserved cysteine through the conserved F or W. A D gene is named only where the DNA matches it firmly. Expanded clones get a size class; other rows say once, few or many, or leave the size out.

cdr3_aa cdr3_nt d_call clone_size j_call v_call
CASRLMGPSYNEQFF TGTGCCAGCAGGCTAATGGGACCCTCCTACAATGAGCAGTTCTTC NA NA TRBJ2-1 TRBV27
CASSPLSVLNEQYF TGTGCCAGCAGTCCCCTCTCGGTCCTAAACGAGCAGTACTTC NA NA TRBJ2-7 TRBV27
CAISESVGGQVETQYF TGTGCCATCAGTGAGTCTGTCGGAGGGCAGGTAGAGACCCAGTACTTC NA NA TRBJ2-5 TRBV10-3
CASSLRGQQPQHF TGTGCCAGCAGTTTAAGGGGCCAGCAGCCCCAGCATTTT NA few TRBJ1-5 TRBV27
CASSSQPSSYEQYF TGTGCCAGCAGCTCCCAACCGAGCTCCTACGAGCAGTACTTC NA NA TRBJ2-7 TRBV11-2
CASTPTSQPYEQYF TGTGCCAGCACCCCGACTAGTCAGCCCTACGAGCAGTACTTC NA few TRBJ2-7 TRBV12-3/TRBV12-4
CASSEWGSGANVLTF TGTGCCAGCAGTGAATGGGGGTCCGGGGCCAACGTCCTGACTTTC NA NA TRBJ2-6 TRBV2
CASSYTSVEAFF TGTGCCAGCAGCTACACCAGTGTTGAAGCTTTCTTT NA few TRBJ1-1 TRBV12-3/TRBV12-4
CATAEGRPTDTQYF TGTGCCACAGCCGAGGGCAGGCCCACAGATACGCAGTATTTT NA NA TRBJ2-3 TRBV15
CSARDRKETGLYEQYF TGCAGTGCTAGAGATCGCAAGGAGACAGGGCTCTACGAGCAGTACTTC TRBD1 NA TRBJ2-7 TRBV20-1
CASSLELAETYEQYF TGCGCCAGCAGCTTGGAACTAGCGGAGACTTACGAGCAGTACTTC TRBD2 few TRBJ2-7 TRBV5-1
CASSPPSIGTALKKTQYF TGTGCCAGCAGCCCCCCTTCAATAGGGACTGCACTAAAAAAGACCCAGTACTTC NA once TRBJ2-5 TRBV7-6
CASSPQGGTLWEQYF TGCGCCAGCAGCCCTCAAGGCGGGACCCTCTGGGAGCAGTACTTC NA few TRBJ2-7 TRBV4-3
CASSFSPLQGLDTEAFF TGTGCCAGCAGTTTCTCCCCCCTTCAGGGATTGGACACTGAAGCTTTCTTT NA few TRBJ1-1 TRBV12-3/TRBV12-4
CSASEGPWETQYF TGCAGTGCTAGTGAGGGCCCCTGGGAGACCCAGTACTTC NA NA TRBJ2-5 TRBV20-1
CASSPFRGAYDETQYF TGCGCCAGCAGCCCCTTCAGGGGCGCTTATGATGAGACCCAGTACTTC NA NA TRBJ2-5 TRBV4-1
CASSLTSPDTQYF TGTGCCAGCAGCCTAACTTCACCGGATACGCAGTATTTT NA few TRBJ2-3 TRBV7-3
CASSLGLAGPGEQFF TGTGCCAGCAGCTTGGGACTAGCGGGCCCGGGTGAGCAGTTCTTC TRBD2 NA TRBJ2-1 TRBV5-5
CSARTGTALSTDTQYF TGCAGTGCTAGGACAGGGACCGCCCTTAGCACAGATACGCAGTATTTT TRBD1 few TRBJ2-3 TRBV20-1
CASTYEQYF TGTGCCAGCACCTACGAGCAGTACTTC NA few TRBJ2-7 TRBV27
CSVGGWVEQFF TGCAGCGTTGGGGGGTGGGTTGAGCAGTTCTTC NA few TRBJ2-1 TRBV29-1
CASSLGQGIEPQHF TGTGCCAGCAGCTTGGGACAGGGTATAGAGCCCCAGCATTTT TRBD1 NA TRBJ1-5 TRBV11-1
CASSTSLKETQYF TGTGCCAGCAGCACCTCACTAAAAGAGACCCAGTACTTC NA few TRBJ2-5 TRBV11-2
CASSLEYSKRYEQYF TGTGCCAGCAGCTTGGAATATTCCAAAAGGTACGAGCAGTACTTC NA NA TRBJ2-7 TRBV11-2
CSVPIQTDEQFF TGCAGCGTTCCCATCCAAACGGATGAGCAGTTCTTC NA few TRBJ2-1 TRBV29-1
CASSATSGTDTQYF TGTGCCAGCAGCGCGACTAGCGGCACAGATACGCAGTATTTT TRBD2 NA TRBJ2-3 TRBV27
CSVRGVGTYEQYF TGCAGTGTTCGTGGCGTGGGGACCTACGAGCAGTACTTC NA NA TRBJ2-7 TRBV20-1
CASSWGQFYEQYF TGTGCCAGCAGTTGGGGACAGTTCTACGAGCAGTACTTC TRBD1 NA TRBJ2-7 TRBV12-3/TRBV12-4
CATSDARTSGSYNEQFF TGTGCCACCAGTGATGCCAGGACTAGCGGCTCCTACAATGAGCAGTTCTTC TRBD2 few TRBJ2-1 TRBV24-1
CASSLTGAIWNTEAFF TGTGCCAGCAGCTTAACAGGGGCTATATGGAACACTGAAGCTTTCTTT TRBD1 few TRBJ1-1 TRBV7-9
CASSQDESGGFYEQYF TGCGCCAGCAGCCAAGATGAAAGCGGGGGCTTCTACGAGCAGTACTTC TRBD2 NA TRBJ2-7 TRBV4-3